What follows is one T cell receptor (beta chain) and its context. V was pared by 4 bases and J by 5 bases, with 8 bases of the junction left unmatched. Germline CDR1 and CDR2: SNHLY and FYNNEI. This CDR3 has 15 residues. This sample stems from a study of blood T cell repertoires in COVID-19. Participants' own reports of clinical history determined their cohort assignment. Libraries were prepared by immunoSEQ multiplex PCR; TCRdb keeps only in-frame clonotypes and omits some of them. The table lists about 160,000 clones, 80% of them singletons, with 3% to 3.5% in the top ten. V gene TRBV2 combines with J gene TRBJ1-5; 7 bases align to TRBD1. Source material: PBMCs or T cells enriched from blood (not recorded which). The receptor was isolated from a woman aged 55-75 years who had recovered from COVID-19. The CDR3 bases are TGTGCCAGCAGTGGGTCAGGGGGTAGGGATCAGCCCCAGCATTTT. This translates into CASSGSGGRDQPQHF.